The entry that follows covers one T cell receptor beta chain sequence. The V gene end was trimmed by 8 bases and the J gene end by 8 bases; junction bases not matched to a gene: 10. The CDR3 consists of 14 residues. The germline V gene encodes CDR1 MNHEY and CDR2 SMNVEV (reference sequence). The sample originates from a study of cytomegalovirus exposure and HLA in healthy donors. PCR employed 60 Vbeta and 13 Jbeta primers. Measured with immunoSEQ multiplex PCR; TCRdb has only the in-frame clones, and not every one. The table has around 150,000 clones, 80% seen once. The sequence was obtained from a man younger than 40 in good health and CMV-seronegative. Input material: PBMCs. V and J are TRBV27 and TRBJ1-4; 8 positions match TRBD1. CDR3 region: CASGSQGAREKLFF. CDR3 in DNA: TGTGCCAGCGGAAGTCAGGGGGCGCGGGAAAAACTGTTTTTT.